The 8 T cell receptor beta chains reported below all come from one sample, sequenced in a study of T cell responses to AZD1222 COVID-19 vaccine. TCRdb's table, derived via immunoSEQ multiplex PCR, lists solely in-frame clones and lacks some. The repertoire consists of some 120,000 clones, with 86% occurring once and the leading ten covering less than 3.5%. The specimen comprised peripheral blood, sampled 28 days after the second AZD1222 dose. The receptors derive from an adult who received the AZD1222 COVID-19 vaccine.

This clone was seen a handful of times. J is TRBJ1-2 and V is TRBV5-4, with D possibly TRBD1 on 6 matching bases. In germline, CDR1 is SGHNT, CDR2 YYREEE (reference sequence). This CDR3 comprises 12 residues. Trimming took off 4 bases at V and 8 bases at J, with 12 bases between the two ends. CDR3 sequence (DNA): TGTGCCAGCAGCCAGGGGCTTGGGGGCTACACCTTC. As protein: CASSQGLGGYTF. Based on the CDR3 plus reference TRBV5-4 and TRBJ1-2, the full variable domain is ETGVTQSPTHLIKTRGQQVTLRCSSQSGHNTVSWYQQALGQGPQFIFQYYREEENGRGNFPPRFSGLQFPNYSSELNVNALELDDSALYLCASSQGLGGYTFGSGTRLTVV.

The chain has TRBV7-2 and TRBJ2-7; D is tentatively TRBD1 or TRBD2 (5 bases each). From germline, CDR1 is SGHTA and CDR2 FQGNSA. There are 17 residues in the CDR3. Trimming shortened V by 1 base and J by 3 bases, and 19 bases separated the two germline ends. CDR3 residues: CASSLDPPGDGRYEQYF. The CDR3 coding sequence is TGTGCCAGCAGCTTAGACCCCCCCGGGGACGGACGCTACGAGCAGTACTTC.

This chain uses TRBV12-3 or TRBV12-4 with TRBJ1-2; 10 positions agree with TRBD1. V shed 6 bases, J shed 6 bases, and the junction held 4 bases outside the gene matches. There are 13 residues in the CDR3. The CDR3 region has the DNA TGTGCCAGCAGGCGGGGACAGGGGAATGGCTACACCTTC. Translating it yields CASRRGQGNGYTF.

The chain combines TRBV5-6 with TRBJ1-2; D is perhaps TRBD1 (5 bases). V was pared by 4 bases and J by 5 bases, with 12 bases between. The CDR3 has 13 residues. From germline, CDR1 is SGHDT and CDR2 YYEEEE. CDR3 sequence: CASSPGGDYGYTF. CDR3 bases: TGTGCCAGCAGCCCCGGGGGAGATTATGGCTACACCTTC.

The chain combines TRBV5-1 with TRBJ2-5, with D possibly TRBD1 on 6 matching bases. The CDR3 is 14 amino acids. Germline assignment: CDR1 SGHRS and CDR2 YFSETQ. Trimming shortened V by 2 bases and J by 1 base, and 9 bases separated the two germline ends. The CDR3 protein is CASSFLDSQETQYF. The DNA for the CDR3 is TGCGCCAGCAGCTTTCTGGACAGCCAAGAGACCCAGTACTTC. Looking up the rest from reference TRBV5-1 and TRBJ2-5 gives the full variable domain: KAGVTQTPRYLIKTRGQQVTLSCSPISGHRSVSWYQQTPGQGLQFLFEYFSETQRNKGNFPGRFSGRQFSNSRSEMNVSTLELGDSALYLCASSFLDSQETQYFGPGTRLLVL.

The chain recombines TRBV15 with TRBJ1-1; maybe TRBD1 (6 bases). The CDR3 contains 15 residues. V lost 3 bases, J lost 6 bases, and 17 bases lay in between. The germline CDR1 and CDR2 sequences are LNHNV and YYDKDF (reference sequence). CDR3 sequence (DNA): TGTGCCACCAGCAGCCCCCTTGCAAGGGGGGCTGAAGCTTTCTTT. This gives the protein CATSSPLARGAEAFF.

The chain combines TRBV7-2 with TRBJ1-2; weak D call: TRBD1 (5 bases). V lost 5 bases, J lost 3 bases, and 10 bases lay in between. In germline, CDR1 is SGHTA, CDR2 FQGNSA. The CDR3 runs 13 residues. The DNA of the CDR3 is TGTGCCAGCAGCCCCGGGGGACACTATGGCTACACCTTC. Translating it yields CASSPGGHYGYTF.

The chain joins TRBV30 to TRBJ1-4, with D unresolved. Germline V gene lookup returns CDR1 GTSNPN and CDR2 SVGIG (reference sequence). The length of the CDR3 is 13 residues. V was trimmed by 4 bases and J by 8 bases, leaving 14 bases between them. In nucleotides, the CDR3 is TGTGCCTGGAAGCCGAGGCTTGGGGAAAAACTGTTTTTT. Translated, it gives CAWKPRLGEKLFF.